This is a list of T cell receptor beta chains from one sample in a study of T cell repertoires in cytomegalovirus infection. TCRdb ran MiXCR on the reads and lists one entry per CDR3 protein. The sample consists of hundreds of thousands of distinct CDR3 sequences, 30% to 40% of them appearing once. These receptors have no identified antigens. This sample comprised cultured PBMCs, obtained from culture after CMV antigen stimulation. The receptors originated from a human donor in good health (CMV status not recorded). Some clones in this sample may be carry-over from other donors' samples. Each CDR3 is given without its conserved first and last residue. A D gene is named only where the DNA matches it firmly.

V,D,length,J,CDR3
TRBV20-1,TRBD2,11,TRBJ2-3,SAISGSADTQY
TRBV7-8,TRBD1,13,TRBJ2-4,ASSYRETGGGIQY
TRBV2,TRBD1,14,TRBJ1-1,ASRRQGALPNTEAF
TRBV7-8,TRBD2,14,TRBJ2-1,ASSLAGTSRAVEQF
TRBV5-4,-,12,TRBJ2-7,ASSLDRTLYEQY
TRBV3-1,-,13,TRBJ1-5,ASSQRTEPNQPQH
TRBV28,-,18,TRBJ1-3,ASSYRPGGETTSSGNTIY
TRBV12-3/TRBV12-4,-,10,TRBJ1-3,ASSLVAAVVY
TRBV7-4,TRBD2,15,TRBJ2-1,ASSPTSASGSGNEQF
TRBV4-1,TRBD1,14,TRBJ1-6,ASSPSSLRGPLPLH
TRBV27,-,14,TRBJ1-4,ASSSSYLATNEKLF
TRBV12-3/TRBV12-4,-,12,TRBJ2-7,ASSLERDLYEQY
TRBV11-2,-,14,TRBJ2-1,ASSPQWGPGVGEQF
TRBV6-4,-,11,TRBJ1-1,ASPSVQGMNAF
TRBV7-2,-,12,TRBJ2-7,ASSLSRESYEQY
TRBV19,-,12,TRBJ2-3,ASSMGRAADTQY
TRBV7-2,-,12,TRBJ2-5,ASSLRGFGETQY
TRBV7-6,-,12,TRBJ2-7,ASSLSGPTYEQY
TRBV28,-,15,TRBJ1-5,ASRPPGGRDSNQPQH
TRBV7-2,-,11,TRBJ1-1,ASSFRPGDEAF
TRBV20-1,-,11,TRBJ1-4,SAREDTIAKLF
TRBV20-1,-,11,TRBJ1-2,SAASAGPYGYT
TRBV7-2,TRBD2,19,TRBJ2-7,ASSAWGDPGLAGAISYEQY
TRBV20-1,-,12,TRBJ2-3,SARSWASPNTQY
TRBV7-9,-,11,TRBJ2-7,ASSLEAWSEQY
TRBV10-1,-,11,TRBJ2-7,ASSAAAGTPQY